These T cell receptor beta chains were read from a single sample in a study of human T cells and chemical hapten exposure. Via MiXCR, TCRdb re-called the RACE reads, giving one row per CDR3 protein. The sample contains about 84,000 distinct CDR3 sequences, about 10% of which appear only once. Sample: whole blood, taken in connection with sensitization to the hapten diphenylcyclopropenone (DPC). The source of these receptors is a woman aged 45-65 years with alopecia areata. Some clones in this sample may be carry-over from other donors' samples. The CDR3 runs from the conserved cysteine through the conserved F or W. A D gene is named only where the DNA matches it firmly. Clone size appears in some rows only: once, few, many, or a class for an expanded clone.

cdr3_nt: TGTGCCTGGAGTGCTTTAAGGGGGATGAACACTGAAGCTTTCTTT
cdr3_aa: CAWSALRGMNTEAFF
clone_size: -
v_call: TRBV30
d_call: -
j_call: TRBJ1-1
cdr3_length: 15

cdr3_nt: TGTGCCAGCAGCTTGTCCGACAGGGGGCCCTACGAGCAGTACTTC
cdr3_aa: CASSLSDRGPYEQYF
clone_size: -
v_call: TRBV5-8
d_call: TRBD1
j_call: TRBJ2-7
cdr3_length: 15

cdr3_nt: TGTGCCAGCACCCCCCAGGGGATGAACACCGGGGAGCTGTTTTTT
cdr3_aa: CASTPQGMNTGELFF
clone_size: few
v_call: TRBV9
d_call: -
j_call: TRBJ2-2
cdr3_length: 15

cdr3_nt: TGTGCCAGCACCCTATCGCGGGACCACTCCTACAATGAGCAGTTCTTC
cdr3_aa: CASTLSRDHSYNEQFF
clone_size: many
v_call: TRBV2
d_call: -
j_call: TRBJ2-1
cdr3_length: 16

cdr3_nt: TGTGCCAGCAGTCTGACAGGCGGAGAGACCCAGTACTTC
cdr3_aa: CASSLTGGETQYF
clone_size: many
v_call: TRBV12-3/TRBV12-4
d_call: -
j_call: TRBJ2-5
cdr3_length: 13

cdr3_nt: TGTGCCAGCAGCCCGGGACTAGCGGACTCCTACAATGAGCAGTACTTC
cdr3_aa: CASSPGLADSYNEQYF
clone_size: -
v_call: TRBV2
d_call: TRBD2
j_call: TRBJ2-7
cdr3_length: 16

cdr3_nt: TGTGCCACCAGTCGTGGGGAGGGCCTAAACGAGCAGTACTTC
cdr3_aa: CATSRGEGLNEQYF
clone_size: few
v_call: TRBV24-1
d_call: TRBD2
j_call: TRBJ2-7
cdr3_length: 14

cdr3_nt: TGTGCCAGCAGCTTGTCCTCGGCAGATACGCAGTATTTT
cdr3_aa: CASSLSSADTQYF
clone_size: many
v_call: TRBV5-4
d_call: -
j_call: TRBJ2-3
cdr3_length: 13

cdr3_nt: TGTGCCAGCATCACGGAGGGGTGGACAGGGAACACCGGGGAGCTGTTTTTT
cdr3_aa: CASITEGWTGNTGELFF
clone_size: many
v_call: TRBV6-6
d_call: -
j_call: TRBJ2-2
cdr3_length: 17

cdr3_nt: TGTGCCAGCAGCGAGAGCGGGAGCTCCTACAATGAGCAGTTCTTC
cdr3_aa: CASSESGSSYNEQFF
clone_size: -
v_call: TRBV7-9
d_call: TRBD2
j_call: TRBJ2-1
cdr3_length: 15

cdr3_nt: TGTGCCAGCAGCCAAGGGGCGCGAGGGTTCTATGGCTACACCTTC
cdr3_aa: CASSQGARGFYGYTF
clone_size: many
v_call: TRBV3-1
d_call: -
j_call: TRBJ1-2
cdr3_length: 15

cdr3_nt: TGTGCCAGCAGCCCCCAACGCGGGGTGCAGGAGCAGTACTTC
cdr3_aa: CASSPQRGVQEQYF
clone_size: many
v_call: TRBV14
d_call: -
j_call: TRBJ2-7
cdr3_length: 14

cdr3_nt: TGTGCCAGCAGCTCTGGACAGGGAAAGACCTACGAGCAGTACTTC
cdr3_aa: CASSSGQGKTYEQYF
clone_size: many
v_call: TRBV7-2
d_call: TRBD1
j_call: TRBJ2-7
cdr3_length: 15

cdr3_nt: TGTGCCAGCAGGGGCGGGTTCTCCTACAATGAGCAGTTCTTC
cdr3_aa: CASRGGFSYNEQFF
clone_size: few
v_call: TRBV7-9
d_call: -
j_call: TRBJ2-1
cdr3_length: 14

cdr3_nt: TGTGCCATCAGTGTAGGAGCGGGTGAGCAGTACTTC
cdr3_aa: CAISVGAGEQYF
clone_size: -
v_call: TRBV10-3
d_call: -
j_call: TRBJ2-7
cdr3_length: 12

cdr3_nt: TGTGCCAGCAGCCAAGATCTGGGACAGCCCAGGGGGAAACTGTTTTTT
cdr3_aa: CASSQDLGQPRGKLFF
clone_size: few
v_call: TRBV3-1
d_call: TRBD1
j_call: TRBJ1-4
cdr3_length: 16

cdr3_nt: TGCGCCAGCAGCCAAGATGGAGGGGCCCCGTACAATGAGCAGTTCTTC
cdr3_aa: CASSQDGGAPYNEQFF
clone_size: many
v_call: TRBV4-1
d_call: -
j_call: TRBJ2-1
cdr3_length: 16

cdr3_nt: TGTGCCAGCAAGTACAATGAGCAGTTCTTC
cdr3_aa: CASKYNEQFF
clone_size: many
v_call: TRBV6-1
d_call: -
j_call: TRBJ2-1
cdr3_length: 10

cdr3_nt: TGTGCCAGCACGACCGGACTAGCGGGAGTGAAGTACGAGCAGTACTTC
cdr3_aa: CASTTGLAGVKYEQYF
clone_size: many
v_call: TRBV6-2/TRBV6-3
d_call: TRBD2
j_call: TRBJ2-7
cdr3_length: 16

cdr3_nt: TGTGCCAGCAGTTACTCGAGATCGGGGCCGAGTGAAGCTTTCTTT
cdr3_aa: CASSYSRSGPSEAFF
clone_size: many
v_call: TRBV6-5
d_call: -
j_call: TRBJ1-1
cdr3_length: 15

cdr3_nt: TGTGCCAGCAGCCAAGTTGGGGGGCGCGGTGAAAAACTGTTTTTT
cdr3_aa: CASSQVGGRGEKLFF
clone_size: many
v_call: TRBV3-1
d_call: -
j_call: TRBJ1-4
cdr3_length: 15

cdr3_nt: TGTGCCAGCGCCTTTGGGGTAACCTACGAGCAGTACTTC
cdr3_aa: CASAFGVTYEQYF
clone_size: many
v_call: TRBV28
d_call: -
j_call: TRBJ2-7
cdr3_length: 13

cdr3_nt: TGTGCCAGCAGCCACGGCCGGCGGGAGACCCAGTACTTC
cdr3_aa: CASSHGRRETQYF
clone_size: few
v_call: TRBV3-1
d_call: -
j_call: TRBJ2-5
cdr3_length: 13

cdr3_nt: TGTGCCAGCAGCGCGACGGGGCCCCCAAACATTCAGTACTTC
cdr3_aa: CASSATGPPNIQYF
clone_size: -
v_call: TRBV9
d_call: -
j_call: TRBJ2-4
cdr3_length: 14